Sequencing of this T cell receptor beta chain was carried out in a study of cytomegalovirus exposure and HLA in healthy donors (dated by TCRdb to 2015 to 2018). About the investigation overall: According to an earlier analysis of around 600 of the donors, some 180 million T cells yielded over 100 million unique TCR beta sequences and about 280 Gb of sequence data. The later analysis used no new phenotypic data to find candidate immune exposures, relying instead on TCR beta sequences and their occurrence across donors. The number of donors typed differed by locus, with 629-630 for A, B, C, DRB1 and DQB1, 522 for DQA1, 606 for DPA1, and around 450 for DPB1. The study combined high-throughput TCR immunosequencing, statistical association of individual TCRs with disease status, and machine learning to predict cytomegalovirus infection status. Every discovery cohort repertoire had been produced on one sequencing platform. Roughly five DR-DQ haplotypes were treated as single units for association and clustering because of strong linkage in the cohort. Besides the first cohort of some 670 subjects, a separate validation cohort made up of 120 different subjects was used. The aim of the study was to test whether cataloging public T cell receptors could identify signatures of past pathogen exposure. Of the roughly 400 genotyped donors, 75% to 85% were placed in the genetic ancestry cluster associated with self-reported Caucasian donors. On average, about 240,000 unique TCR beta nucleotide sequences were sequenced per donor among about 400 genotyped donors of the cohort, with 15% to 20% of those sequences being non-productive. An early release that covered fewer than 750 HLA-typed donors contained approximately 320 gigabases of sequencing data and about 93 million unique TCR sequences. An earlier analysis of nearly 600 of the donors applied high-throughput TCR beta sequencing to assess whether each TCR beta V gene segment acted as functional or pseudogenic. Using immunosequencing, the study profiled T cell repertoires from 666 subjects and related those repertoires to cytomegalovirus serostatus. Alongside the repertoire data, information on donor age, sex, ethnicity and CMV serostatus was compiled. HLA typing included class I and class II loci at four-digit resolution. To study patterns of TCR occurrence, a later analysis re-analyzed previously published TCR beta repertoires from hundreds of donors and added high-resolution HLA genotyping. A later genetic analysis used genome-wide SNP genotypes for about three fifths of the 666 donors, treating that subset as a discovery cohort. Overall study outcomes, separate from this receptor: According to a later analysis, parvovirus B19, influenza, CMV and Epstein-Barr virus appeared linked to several top co-occurrence clusters. Strong co-occurrence of HLA alleles, especially DR and DQ, made assigning TCR associations to individual alleles difficult. In a later genetic analysis, a missense DCLRE1C variant was associated with V-gene and J-gene trimming of TCR beta chains, and the association was replicated in an independent cohort. Cytomegalovirus status was reported to be diagnosed by the classifier with high specificity and sensitivity in both the original and validation cohorts. A later analysis found that HLA-associated TCR beta chains were more clonally expanded and had lower generation probabilities than equally common non-associated chains. In this cohort, only TCR beta chains were sequenced, and detectable features were limited by the absence of alpha or paired-chain data. Three of the identified cytomegalovirus-associated TCR beta chains were confirmed in vitro to be specific for cytomegalovirus antigens. Across donors, most TCR sequences were observed very rarely, whereas some public TCRs were present in many individuals. Because counts were too low, approximately 15 rarely observed V segments, including chromosome 9 orphons, were excluded from the earlier analysis of about 500 of the donors. The only immune exposure information available for the cohort was CMV serostatus. A later genetic analysis reported fewer N-insertions in productive TCRs among donors in an Asian-associated ancestry cluster than the roughly 690-donor mean. The authors suggested that the approach could potentially be extended to other disease states and immunological phenotypes. Correlated functional status among segregating V segments might reflect linkage disequilibrium, but an unknown experimental factor could not be ruled out. HLA typing was unavailable for some donors at each locus, so association tests used only the typed subset. Most CMV-associated TCR beta chains appeared to be HLA-restricted in a later analysis, and the HLA associations seemed to be driven largely by CMV exposure. Because the 87-base-pair reads could not distinguish some IMGT-functional V segments, including TRBV6-2 and TRBV6-3, those segments were excluded. Roughly uniform sequencing depth across donors was assumed in presence/absence analyses, although this assumption may not hold. Broadly in line with IMGT annotations, most TCR beta V segments showed up in productive rearrangements about 87% or about 30% of the time in an earlier analysis of under 700 of the donors. A further reported finding was that TCR beta sequences accurately predicted the HLA-A and HLA-B alleles for most subjects in the first cohort. A cluster of highly shared sequence variants was judged likely to be a technical artifact of the sequencing pipeline. A later analysis found that TCR association rates varied across HLA loci, with DRB1 alleles showing the most associated TCRs and HLA-C alleles the fewest. The study listed 150 to 200 TCR beta chains as associated with cytomegalovirus. A later analysis associated about 17,000 TCR beta sequences with specific HLA alleles at a false discovery rate of 0.05.

A remark on this clone: This clone's antigen is unknown. Base qualities are not recorded, but no much larger clone differs from it by a single base.

In total, roughly 670 healthy bone marrow donors made up the cohort. All cohort members were sampled while nominally healthy, although unrecorded immune exposures were likely present. The donor was CMV seronegative and was included in the group of 352 seronegative cohort members. A peripheral blood sample was collected from each donor, and TCR beta sequencing was performed on peripheral blood mononuclear cells. The Qiagen DNeasy Blood Extraction Kit was used to extract genomic DNA from the blood cell samples. Trimming costs V 6 bases and J 5 bases, and their ends lie 10 bases apart. The CDR3 starts with the cysteine, ends with the phenylalanine, and has 11 residues. The read is trimmed to its CDR3 DNA, 33 bases read in frame from base 1. CDR1 DFQATT and CDR2 SNEGSKA are derived from the germline V gene (reference sequence). Preparation of the library involved the immunoSEQ multiplex PCR assay. For the multiplex PCR, a mixture combining 60 forward primers for TCR Vbeta segments and 13 reverse primers for TCR Jbeta segments was used. Amplification of the CDR3 region of rearranged TCR beta genes was performed with a multiplex PCR assay on genomic DNA. On the Illumina HiSeq System, the amplified TCR beta libraries were sequenced as 87-base-pair reads. Concerning the study's data processing: Across the 500 to 850 repertoires, a later analysis counted around 80 million unique TCR beta chains, 8.5 million to 12 million of which were shared by at least two donors. To remove PCR and sequencing errors, raw reads were error-corrected and collapsed into unique sequences using a nearest-neighbor algorithm that merged closely related sequences. V, D and J gene segments were assigned by aligning CDR3 sequences to IMGT reference sequences. For a sequence to be retained, a match of at least six nucleotides to both a V gene segment and a J gene segment was required. Rearrangements were called productive when the CDR3 lacked stop codons and stayed in frame with V and J; all others were non-productive. CDR3 was defined by IMGT convention, running from the second conserved V-encoded cysteine to the conserved J-encoded phenylalanine. Sequences without an unambiguous match to a single V gene segment were excluded from the earlier analysis of about 640 of the donors. In an earlier analysis of a few hundred of the donors, a V segment was called functional when productive rearrangements were above 56.7%, and segregating when the standard deviation between donors exceeded 5%. A statistical classification framework was built to diagnose cytomegalovirus status from the catalog of TCR beta chain sequences. V and J gene assignment, in a later analysis, came from comparing TCR nucleotide sequences with IMGT/GENE-DB human TR gene sequences. Using the TCRdist pipeline, a later analysis assigned CDR3 sequences along with most-parsimonious VDJ recombination scenarios. A later analysis defined each TCR beta chain by its CDR3 amino acid sequence plus V-gene family, and excluded reads lacking a unique V-gene family. In a later analysis, 500 to 650 highly shared, low-generation-probability nucleotide sequences were removed to address suspected cross-contamination and a sequencing artifact. For each public chain, a later analysis derived a clonal expansion index from normalized ranks of inferred template counts within each repertoire. Generation probabilities in a later analysis came from a VDJ recombination model fitted to out-of-frame rearrangements, and those results were checked against IGoR. In a later analysis, hypergeometric tests were used to score TCR-TCR, TCR-HLA and TCR-CMV co-occurrence, with a repertoire-size bias correction applied to TCR pairs. In a later analysis, false discovery rates were estimated by permuting HLA or CMV assignments 20 times. A later analysis grouped co-occurring TCRs with DBSCAN, adding TCRdist sequence similarity when clustering within HLA-allele-positive subsets. Repertoires with fewer than 30,000 or more than 120,000 public chains, plus five repertoires with anomalous nucleotide sharing, were excluded from co-occurrence clustering. In its TCRdb copy, this immuneACCESS table keeps in-frame sequences only and misses some clones. Where compared with another copy, unresolved V genes explain less than half of these, and the others have no known cause. Clonal size and the V and J genes are those of that table, whereas D and trimming came from the DNA. The sample records 140,000 or so clones, around three quarters of which are singletons. Approximately 1.8% of the sample lies in the top ten.

Recombination connected TRBV20-1 to TRBJ2-5, with no confident D gene call. This clonotype was obtained from a man aged 35 to 55 in good health and CMV-seronegative. The specimen sequenced was PBMCs. The CDR3 protein: CSAGIGETQYF. Here is the DNA: TGCAGTGCAGGTATCGGGGAGACCCAGTACTTC.